These 24 T cell receptor beta chains came from one sample sequenced in a study of shared clonotypes between healthy human individuals. Profiling relied on immunoSEQ multiplex PCR, and the TCRdb table lists in-frame clones only, not all of them. This sample has hundreds of thousands of clones, with about 74% found just once. Sequencing input: memory CD4+ T cells sorted from blood. Regarding subset: CD45RA-negative fraction. The receptors here all came from a woman in her twenties or thirties in good health.

The chain has TRBV29-1 and TRBJ2-7, with 11 bases aligning to TRBD2. CDR3 length: 13 residues. CDR1 and CDR2 from the germline V gene are SQVTM and ANQGSEA. In nucleotides, the CDR3 is TGCGCCTATACCCGACTAGCGGGAAACGAGCAGTACTTC. It translates to CAYTRLAGNEQYF.

V is TRBV4-1 and J is TRBJ1-1, with D hard to call. The CDR3 has 16 residues. The V end was cut by 0 bases, the J end by 0 bases, with 11 bases between. CDR1 is MGHRA and CDR2 is YSYEKL in the germline V gene. The CDR3 sequence: CASSQDRSKMNTEAFF. The CDR3 DNA sequence: TGCGCCAGCAGCCAAGACAGGAGTAAGATGAACACTGAAGCTTTCTTT.

Points on this clone: This may arise from a read error, as a much more abundant clone is one base away. This sequence joins TRBV28 and TRBJ2-7; D is uncertain. The germline gives CDR1 MDHEN, CDR2 SYDVKM. The CDR3 runs 11 residues. Trimming removed 1 base at V and 5 bases at J, with 3 bases between. The CDR3 here is CASSLYNEQYF. In DNA form, the CDR3 reads TGTGCCAGCAGTTTATACAACGAGCAGTACTTC.

The chain combines TRBV5-8 with TRBJ2-2; 11 bases are a match to TRBD1. The CDR3 runs 16 residues. V dropped 3 bases and J dropped 6; count of bases not matched to a gene: 7. Per the germline V gene, CDR1 is SGHTS and CDR2 is YDEGEE. The CDR3 here is CASSYVPGQGAGELFF. The DNA of the CDR3 is TGTGCCAGCAGCTATGTCCCGGGACAGGGGGCCGGGGAGCTGTTTTTT.

The chain employs TRBV28 and TRBJ2-7; TRBD1 is a possible D gene (5 bases). V was pared by 3 bases and J by 0 bases, with 12 bases between. CDR1 and CDR2 (germline): MDHEN, SYDVKM. The CDR3 covers 15 residues. DNA for the CDR3: TGTGCCAGCAGTTTGTCTCGACAGCTCTCCTACGAGCAGTACTTC. This codes for CASSLSRQLSYEQYF.

The chain joins TRBV2 to TRBJ2-5, with 7 bases aligning to TRBD1. Gene TRBJ2-7 matches the end of the DNA better, so the J call may be wrong. There are 13 residues in the CDR3. Germline CDR1 and CDR2: SNHLY and FYNNEI. This chain's CDR3 is CASRRQGTYEQYF. CDR3 DNA: TGTGCCAGCAGGAGACAGGGCACCTACGAGCAGTACTTC.

This chain connects TRBV10-3 to TRBJ1-2; 7 bases are shared with TRBD1. Germline loops: CDR1 ENHRY, CDR2 SYGVKD. J gave up 1 base and V 8 bases, and 7 bases lay outside the gene matches. The CDR3 is 14 residues long. DNA for the CDR3: TGTGCCATCTTACAGGGGACCGGTAACTATGGCTACACCTTC. Translating it yields CAILQGTGNYGYTF.

The chain employs TRBV5-4 and TRBJ2-1; 10 nucleotides line up with TRBD2. Per germline, CDR1 SGHNT and CDR2 YYREEE (reference sequence). Trimming cost V 1 base and J 4 bases; bases outside gene matches: 8. The CDR3 contains 17 residues. The DNA for the CDR3 is TGTGCCAGCAGCTTGTCTCTGAGGACTAGCGGTTACAATGAGCAGTTCTTC. Amino acid sequence: CASSLSLRTSGYNEQFF.

This clone was picked up one time. The J gene is TRBJ1-6, the V gene TRBV7-2; no definite D call. Germline V lookup: CDR1 SGHTA, CDR2 FQGNSA. Trimming shortened V by 10 bases and J by 0 bases, and 13 bases separated the two germline ends. The CDR3 consists of 15 residues. Here the CDR3 reads CAISKGSSYNSPLHF. CDR3 coding DNA: TGTGCCATCTCAAAAGGGAGCTCCTATAATTCACCCCTCCACTTT.

This clone has only one observation. J is TRBJ2-5 and V is TRBV6-5; 12 bases are a match to TRBD1. The J segment lost 5 bases and the V segment lost 4 bases, leaving 5 bases of the junction unmatched. This CDR3 region has 15 residues. CDR1 is MNHEY, CDR2 SVGAGI, per germline. DNA of the CDR3: TGTGCCAGCAGTTCCGGGACAGGGGGCTGGGAGACCCAGTACTTC. Translation: CASSSGTGGWETQYF.

There are a few counts of this clone. As DNA, the CDR3 is TGTGCCAGCAGACAGGGGAACAATCAGCCCCAGCATTTT. This encodes CASRQGNNQPQHF. V and J are TRBV25-1 and TRBJ1-5; TRBD1 agrees at 7 bases. The CDR3 runs 13 residues. Germline V gene lookup returns CDR1 MGHDK and CDR2 SYGVNS. V trimming: 6 bases; J trimming: 3 bases; junction bases outside the gene matches: 2.

The rearrangement uses TRBV5-1 and TRBJ2-2; D assignment may be TRBD1 or TRBD2 (5 bases each). This CDR3 contains 15 residues. The V end lost 7 bases, the J end lost 3 bases, and 16 bases lay between the germline ends. The germline gives CDR1 SGHRS, CDR2 YFSETQ. The CDR3 region has the DNA TGCGCCAGCTTGTGGGGGACGGGGCACACCGGGGAGCTGTTTTTT. Translating gives CASLWGTGHTGELFF.

V gene TRBV6-1 combines with J gene TRBJ2-5, with D perhaps TRBD1 (6 bases). CDR3 length equals 14 residues. Between the trimmed V and J ends, which lost 4 bases and 1 base, there was a span of 10 bases. Per the germline V gene, CDR1 is MNHNS and CDR2 is SASEGT. CDR3: CASSGGGFQETQYF. For the CDR3, the DNA is TGTGCCAGCAGTGGAGGGGGATTCCAAGAGACCCAGTACTTC.

This chain joins TRBV7-9 and TRBJ1-2, with 8 positions matching TRBD1. With 1 base clipped from V and 3 bases from J, the junction kept 7 bases outside the gene matches. From germline, CDR1 is SEHNR and CDR2 FQNEAQ (reference sequence). The CDR3 loop spans 16 amino acids. In DNA form, the CDR3 reads TGTGCCAGCAGCTTAGGAGGGCAGGGGGCCGACTATGGCTACACCTTC. Its protein is CASSLGGQGADYGYTF.

This chain joins TRBV5-4 and TRBJ2-3; 11 bases agree with TRBD1. Germline CDR1 SGHNT, CDR2 YYREEE (reference sequence). The CDR3 runs to 14 residues. The trim removed 4 bases at V and 6 bases at J, leaving 4 bases unmatched. The CDR3 sequence is CASSPRTGGDTQYF. Written as DNA, the CDR3 is TGTGCCAGCAGCCCGAGGACAGGGGGCGATACGCAGTATTTT.

The chain employs TRBV7-8 and TRBJ1-5; D gene uncertain. Germline V gene sequence: CDR1 SGHVS, CDR2 FQNEAQ. The CDR3 length is 12 residues. Trimming took 7 bases from V and 9 from J, leaving 13 bases between them. The DNA of the CDR3 is TGTGCCAGCAAAAGGAGCGGTGGGCCCCAGCATTTT. This gives the protein CASKRSGGPQHF.

This rearrangement joins TRBV6-5 to TRBJ2-4, with 10 bases identical to TRBD1. Per germline, CDR1 MNHEY and CDR2 SVGAGI. V shed 2 bases and J 9 bases; nucleotides not matched to a gene: 10. This CDR3 is built from 16 residues. CDR3 protein: CASSYRQGAGPAIQYF. The CDR3 DNA sequence: TGTGCCAGCAGTTACAGACAGGGGGCTGGCCCGGCCATTCAGTACTTC.

This clone was seen only a few times. The chain carries TRBV9 and TRBJ2-5, with 8 bases that match TRBD1. The ends lost 4 bases at V and 2 bases at J; junction bases unmatched: 7. CDR3 length: 15 residues. Germline lookup yields CDR1 SGDLS and CDR2 YYNGEE. CDR3 sequence reads: CASSLGGTGQETQYF. DNA of the CDR3: TGTGCCAGCAGCTTAGGGGGGACAGGTCAAGAGACCCAGTACTTC.

The chain has TRBV18 and TRBJ2-7, with TRBD1 as a possible D gene (5 bases). The CDR3 totals 13 residues. Trimming cost V 5 bases and J 5 bases, with 13 bases left between them. Germline V gene lookup returns CDR1 KGHSH and CDR2 LQKENI. CDR3 DNA sequence: TGTGCCAGCTCAACCTACCTAGGGGACGAGCAGTACTTC. Protein product: CASSTYLGDEQYF.

The rearrangement uses TRBV5-1 and TRBJ2-1; 7 bases are shared with TRBD2. Germline V lookup: CDR1 SGHRS, CDR2 YFSETQ. This CDR3 comprises 15 residues. V shed 3 bases and J 7 bases; nucleotides not matched to a gene: 10. The CDR3: CASSSKNTGGNEQFF. The CDR3 DNA follows: TGCGCCAGCAGCTCGAAAAACACCGGGGGGAATGAGCAGTTCTTC.

The gene calls are TRBV15 and TRBJ1-3; a weak D match, TRBD1 (5 bases). V lost 0 bases and J 7 bases, leaving 16 bases between the germline ends. Germline CDR1 and CDR2: LNHNV and YYDKDF (reference sequence). CDR3 length: 16 residues. CDR3 in amino acids: CATSRDIPGSGNTIYF. Written as DNA, the CDR3 is TGTGCCACCAGCAGAGATATCCCGGGCTCAGGGAACACCATATATTTT.

The chain is built from TRBV5-8 and TRBJ2-3, with 9 bases fitting TRBD1. CDR1 is SGHTS, CDR2 YDEGEE, per germline. The CDR3 loop spans 15 amino acids. V shed 1 base and J 3 bases; nucleotides not matched to a gene: 3. CDR3 region: CASSLPGQGTDTQYF. The CDR3 bases are TGTGCCAGCAGCTTGCCAGGACAGGGGACAGATACGCAGTATTTT. The complete variable domain, with remaining parts taken from reference TRBV5-8 and TRBJ2-3, reads EAGVTQSPTHLIKTRGQQATLRCSPISGHTSVYWYQQALGLGLQFLLWYDEGEERNRGNFPPRFSGRQFPNYSSELNVNALELEDSALYLCASSLPGQGTDTQYFGPGTRLTVL.

This clone was seen just once. Distinct nucleotide sequences in the sample also encode this CDR3. This chain links TRBV19 with TRBJ1-2; D uncertain. V dropped 1 base and J dropped 8 bases, with 8 bases sitting between them. CDR3 length: 12 residues. Germline CDR1 is LNHDA and CDR2 is SQIVND (reference sequence). In DNA form, the CDR3 reads TGTGCCAGTAGTATAGGAGATTCAGGCTACACCTTC. It specifies CASSIGDSGYTF.

The chain is built from TRBV10-2 and TRBJ2-7; 8 nucleotides agree with TRBD1. After removal of 3 bases from V and 3 bases from J, the junction contained 7 bases not matched to a gene. CDR3 size: 15 residues. Germline CDR1 WSHSY, CDR2 SAAADI. In DNA form, the CDR3 reads TGCGCCAGCAGTGATATTGGGACAGGACACTACGAGCAGTACTTC. It is translated as CASSDIGTGHYEQYF.